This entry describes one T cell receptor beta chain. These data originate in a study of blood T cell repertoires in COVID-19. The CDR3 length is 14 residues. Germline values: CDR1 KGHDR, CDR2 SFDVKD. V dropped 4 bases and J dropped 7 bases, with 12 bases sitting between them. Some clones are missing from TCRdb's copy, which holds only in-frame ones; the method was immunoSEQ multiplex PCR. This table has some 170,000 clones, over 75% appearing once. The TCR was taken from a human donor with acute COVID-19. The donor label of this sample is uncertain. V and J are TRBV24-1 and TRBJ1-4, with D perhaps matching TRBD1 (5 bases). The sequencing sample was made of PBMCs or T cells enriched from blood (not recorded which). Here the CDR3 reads CATSEGGGREKLFF. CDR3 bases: TGTGCCACCAGTGAGGGGGGAGGGCGTGAAAAACTGTTTTTT.